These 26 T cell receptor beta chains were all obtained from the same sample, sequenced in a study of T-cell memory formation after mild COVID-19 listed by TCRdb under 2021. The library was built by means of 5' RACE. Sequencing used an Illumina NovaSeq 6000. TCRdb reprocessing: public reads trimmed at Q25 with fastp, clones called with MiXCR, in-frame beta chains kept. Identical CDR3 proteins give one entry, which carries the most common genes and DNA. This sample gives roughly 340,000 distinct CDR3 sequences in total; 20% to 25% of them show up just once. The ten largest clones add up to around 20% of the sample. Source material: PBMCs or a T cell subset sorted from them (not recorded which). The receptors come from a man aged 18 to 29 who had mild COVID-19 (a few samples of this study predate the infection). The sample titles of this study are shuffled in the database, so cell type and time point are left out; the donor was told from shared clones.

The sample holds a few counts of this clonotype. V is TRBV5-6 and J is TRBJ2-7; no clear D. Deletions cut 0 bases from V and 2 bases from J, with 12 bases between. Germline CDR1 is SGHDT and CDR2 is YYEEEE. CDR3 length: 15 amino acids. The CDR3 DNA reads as TGTGCCAGCAGCTTGGCCTGGAAGGGCCCCTACGAGCAGTACTTC. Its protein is CASSLAWKGPYEQYF.

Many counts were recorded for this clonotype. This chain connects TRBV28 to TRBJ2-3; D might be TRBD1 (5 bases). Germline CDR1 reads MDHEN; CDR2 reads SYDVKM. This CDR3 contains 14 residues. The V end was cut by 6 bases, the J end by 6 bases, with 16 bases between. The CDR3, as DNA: TGTGCCAGCAGCATGGCTTCAGGGTTCGATACGCAGTATTTT. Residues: CASSMASGFDTQYF.

The CDR3 nucleotides read TGTGCCAGCAGTTACGCGAGACACTCAAAAGAGCAGTACGTC. This encodes CASSYARHSKEQYV. The genes are TRBV6-5 and TRBJ2-7; no clear D gene. V lost 2 bases, J lost 7 bases, and 15 bases lay in between. The CDR3 length is 14 residues. Germline CDR1 is MNHEY and CDR2 is SVGAGI.

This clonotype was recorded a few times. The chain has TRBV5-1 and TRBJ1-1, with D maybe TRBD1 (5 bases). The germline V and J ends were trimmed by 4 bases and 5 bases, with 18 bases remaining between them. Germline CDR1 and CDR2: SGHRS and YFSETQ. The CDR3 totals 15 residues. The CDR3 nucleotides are TGCGCCAGCAGCCCAGACACCGCCTCAGGGACTGAAGCTTTCTTT. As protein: CASSPDTASGTEAFF. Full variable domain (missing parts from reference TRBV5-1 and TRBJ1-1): KAGVTQTPRYLIKTRGQQVTLSCSPISGHRSVSWYQQTPGQGLQFLFEYFSETQRNKGNFPGRFSGRQFSNSRSEMNVSTLELGDSALYLCASSPDTASGTEAFFGQGTRLTVV.

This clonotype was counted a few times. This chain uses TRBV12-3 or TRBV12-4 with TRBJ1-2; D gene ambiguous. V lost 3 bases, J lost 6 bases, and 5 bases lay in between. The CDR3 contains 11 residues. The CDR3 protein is CASSFDHGYTF. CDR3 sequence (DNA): TGTGCCAGCAGTTTTGATCATGGCTACACCTTC.

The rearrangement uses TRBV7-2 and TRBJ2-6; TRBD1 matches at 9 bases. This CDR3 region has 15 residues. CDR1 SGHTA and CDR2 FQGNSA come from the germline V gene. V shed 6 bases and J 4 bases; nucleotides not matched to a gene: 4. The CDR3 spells CASSYRGLGANVLTF. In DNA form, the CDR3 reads TGTGCCAGCAGTTACAGGGGGCTAGGGGCCAACGTCCTGACTTTC.

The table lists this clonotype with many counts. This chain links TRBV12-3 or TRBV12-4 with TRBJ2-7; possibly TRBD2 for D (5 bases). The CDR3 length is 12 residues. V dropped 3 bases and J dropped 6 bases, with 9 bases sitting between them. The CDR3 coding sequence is TGTGCCAGCAGTTTCACCGGGGTCGAGCAGTACTTC. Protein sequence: CASSFTGVEQYF.

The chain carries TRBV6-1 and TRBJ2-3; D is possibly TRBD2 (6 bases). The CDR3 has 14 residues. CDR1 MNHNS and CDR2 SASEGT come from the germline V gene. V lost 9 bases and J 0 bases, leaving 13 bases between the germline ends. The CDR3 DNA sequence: TGTGCCAGTGAGTCCGGGAGTAGCACAGATACGCAGTATTTT. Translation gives CASESGSSTDTQYF.

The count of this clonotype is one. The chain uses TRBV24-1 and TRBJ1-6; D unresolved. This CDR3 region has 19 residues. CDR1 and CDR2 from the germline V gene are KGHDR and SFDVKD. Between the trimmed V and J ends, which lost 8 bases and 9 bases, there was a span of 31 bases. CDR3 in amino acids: CATTGVRRLDGKNCSPLHF. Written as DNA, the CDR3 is TGTGCCACCACTGGGGTTCGGCGGTTAGACGGGAAGAATTGTTCACCCCTCCACTTT.

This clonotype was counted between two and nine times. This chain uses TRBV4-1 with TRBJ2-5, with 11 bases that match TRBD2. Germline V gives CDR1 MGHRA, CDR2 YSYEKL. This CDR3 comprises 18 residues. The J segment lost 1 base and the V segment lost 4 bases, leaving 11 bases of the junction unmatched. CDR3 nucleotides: TGCGCCAGCAGCCGGACCTTCCTAGCGGGGGGCCTCCAAGAGACCCAGTACTTC. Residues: CASSRTFLAGGLQETQYF.

CDR3 loop: CASSLGRGKNEQYV. In nucleotides, the CDR3 is TGTGCTAGCAGCTTAGGCAGGGGTAAAAACGAGCAGTACGTC. The chain employs TRBV7-7 and TRBJ2-7; tentative D call: TRBD1 (6 bases). This CDR3 contains 14 residues. CDR1 is SSHAT and CDR2 is FNYEAQ in the germline V gene (reference sequence).

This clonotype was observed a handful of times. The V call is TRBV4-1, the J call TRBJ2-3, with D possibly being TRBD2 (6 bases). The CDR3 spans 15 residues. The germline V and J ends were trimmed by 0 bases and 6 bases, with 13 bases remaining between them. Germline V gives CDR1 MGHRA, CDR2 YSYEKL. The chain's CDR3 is CASSQEGPSADTQYF. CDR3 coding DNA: TGCGCCAGCAGCCAAGAGGGACCTAGCGCGGATACGCAGTATTTT.

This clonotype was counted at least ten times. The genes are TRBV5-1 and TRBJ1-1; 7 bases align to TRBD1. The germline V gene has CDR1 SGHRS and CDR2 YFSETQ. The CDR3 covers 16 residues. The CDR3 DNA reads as TGCCCCGCTACAAGCGGGACAGAAGAACCAAACACTGAAGCTTTCTTT. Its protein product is CPATSGTEEPNTEAFF.

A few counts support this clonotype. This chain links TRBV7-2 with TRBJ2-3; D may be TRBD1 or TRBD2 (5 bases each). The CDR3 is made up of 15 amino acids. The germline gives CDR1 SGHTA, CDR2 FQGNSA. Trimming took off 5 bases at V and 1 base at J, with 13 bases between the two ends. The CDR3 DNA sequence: TGTGCCAGCAGCCAGAACCAGGGACGCACAGATACGCAGTATTTT. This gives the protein CASSQNQGRTDTQYF. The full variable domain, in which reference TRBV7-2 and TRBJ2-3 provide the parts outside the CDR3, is GAGVSQSPSNKVTEKGKDVELRCDPISGHTALYWYRQSLGQGLEFLIYFQGNSAPDKSGLPSDRFSAERTGGSVSTLTIQRTQQEDSAVYLCASSQNQGRTDTQYFGPGTRLTVL.

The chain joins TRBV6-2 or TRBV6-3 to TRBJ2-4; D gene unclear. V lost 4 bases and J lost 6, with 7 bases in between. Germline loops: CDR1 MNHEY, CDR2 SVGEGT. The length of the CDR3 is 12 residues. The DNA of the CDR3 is TGTGCCAGCAGTTGGTCCAGAAACATTCAGTACTTC. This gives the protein CASSWSRNIQYF.

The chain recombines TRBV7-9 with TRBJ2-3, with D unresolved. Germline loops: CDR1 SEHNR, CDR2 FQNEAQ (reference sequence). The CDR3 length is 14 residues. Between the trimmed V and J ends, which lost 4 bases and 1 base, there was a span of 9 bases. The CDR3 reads CASSSLKGTDTQYF. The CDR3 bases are TGTGCCAGCAGCTCCCTAAAGGGCACAGATACGCAGTATTTT.

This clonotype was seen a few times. The CDR3 reads CASSDVASYEQYF. CDR3 sequence (DNA): TGTGCCAGCAGTGATGTAGCGTCCTACGAGCAGTACTTC. The rearrangement links TRBV2 to TRBJ2-7; D is perhaps TRBD2 (5 bases). Germline loops: CDR1 SNHLY, CDR2 FYNNEI. V gave up 3 bases and J gave up 1 base, with 7 bases separating them. This CDR3 is 13 amino acids long. The entire variable domain, with the rest obtained from reference TRBV2 and TRBJ2-7, is as follows: EPEVTQTPSHQVTQMGQEVILRCVPISNHLYFYWYRQILGQKVEFLVSFYNNEISEKSEIFDDQFSVERPDGSNFTLKIRSTKLEDSAMYFCASSDVASYEQYFGPGTRLTVT.

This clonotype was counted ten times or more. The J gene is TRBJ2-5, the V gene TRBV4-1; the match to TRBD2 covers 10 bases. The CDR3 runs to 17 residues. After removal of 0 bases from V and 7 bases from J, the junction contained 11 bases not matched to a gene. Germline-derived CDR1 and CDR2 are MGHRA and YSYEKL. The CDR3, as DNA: TGCGCCAGCAGCCAAGAGGATAGCGGGGGGCCCCTGGTGACCCAGTACTTC. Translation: CASSQEDSGGPLVTQYF.

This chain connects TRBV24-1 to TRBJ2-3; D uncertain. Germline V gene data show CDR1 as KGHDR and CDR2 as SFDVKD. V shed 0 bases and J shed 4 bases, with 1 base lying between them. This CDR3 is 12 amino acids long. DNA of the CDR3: TGTGCCACCAGTGATTTGCCAGATACGCAGTATTTT. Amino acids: CATSDLPDTQYF.

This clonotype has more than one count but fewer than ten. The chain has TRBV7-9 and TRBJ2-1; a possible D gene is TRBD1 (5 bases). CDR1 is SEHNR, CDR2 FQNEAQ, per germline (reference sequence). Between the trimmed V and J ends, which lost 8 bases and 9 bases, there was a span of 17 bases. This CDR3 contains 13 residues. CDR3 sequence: CASPRAGKGEQFF. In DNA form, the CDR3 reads TGTGCCAGCCCAAGGGCAGGGAAGGGTGAGCAGTTCTTC.

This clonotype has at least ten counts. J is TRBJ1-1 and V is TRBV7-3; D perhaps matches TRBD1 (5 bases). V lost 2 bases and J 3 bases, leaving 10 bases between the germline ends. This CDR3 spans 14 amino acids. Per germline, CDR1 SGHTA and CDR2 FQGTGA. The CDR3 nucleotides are TGTGCCAGCAGCTTATCCGGGGGATACACTGAAGCTTTCTTT. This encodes CASSLSGGYTEAFF.

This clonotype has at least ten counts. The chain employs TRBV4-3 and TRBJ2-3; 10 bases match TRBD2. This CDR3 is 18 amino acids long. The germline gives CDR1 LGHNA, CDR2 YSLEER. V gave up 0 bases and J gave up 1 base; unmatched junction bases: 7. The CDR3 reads CASSQEAAGGLGTDTQYF. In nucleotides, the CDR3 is TGCGCCAGCAGCCAAGAGGCAGCGGGGGGGCTGGGCACAGATACGCAGTATTTT.

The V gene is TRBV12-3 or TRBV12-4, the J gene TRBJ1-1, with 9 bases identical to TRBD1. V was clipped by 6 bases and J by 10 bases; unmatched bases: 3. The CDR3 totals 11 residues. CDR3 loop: CASSGTGRAFF. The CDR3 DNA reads TGTGCCAGCAGCGGGACAGGGAGAGCTTTCTTT.

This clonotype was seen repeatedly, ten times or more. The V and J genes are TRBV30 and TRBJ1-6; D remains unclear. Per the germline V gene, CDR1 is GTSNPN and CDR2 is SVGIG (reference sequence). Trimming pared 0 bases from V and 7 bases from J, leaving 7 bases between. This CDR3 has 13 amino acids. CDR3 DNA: TGTGCCTGGAGTGTATACGAGAATTCACCCCTCCACTTT. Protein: CAWSVYENSPLHF.

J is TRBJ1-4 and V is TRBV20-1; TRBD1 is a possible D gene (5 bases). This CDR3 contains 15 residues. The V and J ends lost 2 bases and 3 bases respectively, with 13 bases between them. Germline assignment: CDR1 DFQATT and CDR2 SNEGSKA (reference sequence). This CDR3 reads CSARISGQANEKLFF. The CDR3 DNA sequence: TGCAGTGCTAGAATATCGGGGCAGGCTAATGAAAAACTGTTTTTT.

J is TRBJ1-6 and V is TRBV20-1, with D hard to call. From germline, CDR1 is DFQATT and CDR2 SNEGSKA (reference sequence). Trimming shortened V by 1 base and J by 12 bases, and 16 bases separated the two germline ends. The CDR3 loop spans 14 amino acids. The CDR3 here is CSARVGNPLGPLHF. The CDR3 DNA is TGCAGTGCTAGAGTGGGCAACCCATTAGGACCCCTCCACTTT.